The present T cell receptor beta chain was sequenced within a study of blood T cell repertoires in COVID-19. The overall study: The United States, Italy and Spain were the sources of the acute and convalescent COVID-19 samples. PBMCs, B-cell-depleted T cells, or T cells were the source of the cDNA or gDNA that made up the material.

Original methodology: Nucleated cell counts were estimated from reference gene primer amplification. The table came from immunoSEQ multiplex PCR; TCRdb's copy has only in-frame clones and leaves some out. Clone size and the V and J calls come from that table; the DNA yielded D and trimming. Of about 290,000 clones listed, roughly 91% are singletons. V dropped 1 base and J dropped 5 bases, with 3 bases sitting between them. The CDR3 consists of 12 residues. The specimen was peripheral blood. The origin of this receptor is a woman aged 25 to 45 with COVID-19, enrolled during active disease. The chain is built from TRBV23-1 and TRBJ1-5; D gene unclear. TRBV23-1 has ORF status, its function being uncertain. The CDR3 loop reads CASSQLDQPQHF. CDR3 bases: TGCGCCAGCAGTCAATTAGATCAGCCCCAGCATTTT.